The clone carrying this TCR beta chain was seen a handful of times. The data stem from a study of blood T cell repertoires in COVID-19. The V and J ends lost 2 bases and 0 bases respectively, with 4 bases between them. This CDR3 comprises 13 residues. Germline V gives CDR1 LNHNV, CDR2 YYDKDF (reference sequence). Libraries were prepared by immunoSEQ multiplex PCR; TCRdb keeps only in-frame clonotypes and omits some of them. Of fewer than 200,000 clones in the sample, 84% were seen once. The sequenced sample consisted of peripheral blood. The V gene is TRBV15, the J gene TRBJ1-1; D not certain. This sequence originates from a woman older than 75 with COVID-19, enrolled during active disease. The CDR3 loop is CATSRQVNTEAFF. CDR3 nucleotides: TGTGCCACCAGCAGACAGGTGAACACTGAAGCTTTCTTT.